The rows below give T cell receptor beta chains drawn from one sample of a study of CD8 T cells in Susac syndrome. TCRdb itself ran the immunoSEQ multiplex PCR reads through MiXCR, one entry per CDR3 protein. The sample records under 150,000 distinct CDR3 sequences, more than 85% being singletons. Material for sequencing was CD4+ T cells from PBMCs. The receptors here all came from a human donor with Susac syndrome. Each CDR3 is given with its conserved first and last residue. The order of the fields is CDR3 length, J gene, V gene, CDR3 protein.

CDR3 length: 15
J gene: TRBJ1-5
V gene: TRBV4-1
CDR3 protein: CASSQVGHLNQPQHF

CDR3 length: 14
J gene: TRBJ2-1
V gene: TRBV11-2
CDR3 protein: CASSGKVTYNEQFF

CDR3 length: 13
J gene: TRBJ2-5
V gene: TRBV3-1
CDR3 protein: CASSRQGTETQYF

CDR3 length: 11
J gene: TRBJ1-2
V gene: TRBV29-1
CDR3 protein: CSVAMNYGYTF

CDR3 length: 13
J gene: TRBJ1-2
V gene: TRBV10-3
CDR3 protein: CAISEGGSYGYTF

CDR3 length: 13
J gene: TRBJ2-7
V gene: TRBV20-1
CDR3 protein: CSARGGTGYEQYF

CDR3 length: 14
J gene: TRBJ1-2
V gene: TRBV23-1
CDR3 protein: CASSQRHGSYGYTF

CDR3 length: 13
J gene: TRBJ2-5
V gene: TRBV29-1
CDR3 protein: CSVEVGLGETQYF

CDR3 length: 11
J gene: TRBJ2-5
V gene: TRBV20-1
CDR3 protein: CSASMGETQYF

CDR3 length: 13
J gene: TRBJ2-1
V gene: TRBV7-2
CDR3 protein: CASSLVGSAEQFF

CDR3 length: 16
J gene: TRBJ2-5
V gene: TRBV2
CDR3 protein: CASSGLAGGLGETQYF

CDR3 length: 18
J gene: TRBJ1-1
V gene: TRBV4-1
CDR3 protein: CASSQEWRRTGAHTEAFF

CDR3 length: 16
J gene: TRBJ2-5
V gene: TRBV10-3
CDR3 protein: CAISESIGNSKETQYF

CDR3 length: 13
J gene: TRBJ1-1
V gene: TRBV9
CDR3 protein: CASSPGGRTEAFF

CDR3 length: 14
J gene: TRBJ2-7
V gene: TRBV20-1
CDR3 protein: CSARKRERSYEQYF

CDR3 length: 16
J gene: TRBJ1-4
V gene: TRBV28
CDR3 protein: CASIPSGGLDGEKLFF

CDR3 length: 16
J gene: TRBJ2-4
V gene: TRBV18
CDR3 protein: CASSPGQGRGKNIQYF

CDR3 length: 13
J gene: TRBJ2-5
V gene: TRBV29-1
CDR3 protein: CSASTWVGETQYF

CDR3 length: 14
J gene: TRBJ1-6
V gene: TRBV19
CDR3 protein: CATGRQGMDSPLHF

CDR3 length: 14
J gene: TRBJ1-2
V gene: TRBV28
CDR3 protein: CASSPLAGRNGYTF

CDR3 length: 16
J gene: TRBJ2-2
V gene: TRBV4-1
CDR3 protein: CASSQETGTKTGELFF

CDR3 length: 18
J gene: TRBJ2-3
V gene: TRBV12-3/TRBV12-4
CDR3 protein: CASSSGTSGGVSTDTQYF

CDR3 length: 13
J gene: TRBJ1-4
V gene: TRBV19
CDR3 protein: CASKGQGPGKLFF

CDR3 length: 14
J gene: TRBJ1-5
V gene: TRBV19
CDR3 protein: CASSQGASNQPQHF

CDR3 length: 15
J gene: TRBJ1-1
V gene: TRBV27
CDR3 protein: CASSPQAGRNTEAFF

CDR3 length: 16
J gene: TRBJ2-6
V gene: TRBV29-1
CDR3 protein: CSVEEGQQPGANVLTF

CDR3 length: 16
J gene: TRBJ1-1
V gene: TRBV5-4
CDR3 protein: CASSLHLGTSNTEAFF

CDR3 length: 14
J gene: TRBJ2-1
V gene: TRBV13
CDR3 protein: CASSLGRFGYEQFF

CDR3 length: 13
J gene: TRBJ1-2
V gene: TRBV9
CDR3 protein: CASSAGWDSGYTF

CDR3 length: 14
J gene: TRBJ1-2
V gene: TRBV7-2
CDR3 protein: CASSLDRGSYGYTF

CDR3 length: 16
J gene: TRBJ2-7
V gene: TRBV3-1
CDR3 protein: CASSRWDTAGGDEQYF

CDR3 length: 13
J gene: TRBJ1-5
V gene: TRBV28
CDR3 protein: CASSTLGNQPQHF

CDR3 length: 17
J gene: TRBJ2-5
V gene: TRBV29-1
CDR3 protein: CSVESVLTGPRQETQYF

CDR3 length: 15
J gene: TRBJ2-3
V gene: TRBV7-9
CDR3 protein: CASSGSGTHTDTQYF

CDR3 length: 11
J gene: TRBJ2-7
V gene: TRBV3-1
CDR3 protein: CASSPSYEQYF

CDR3 length: 11
J gene: TRBJ1-2
V gene: TRBV30
CDR3 protein: CAWRLVYGYTF

CDR3 length: 13
J gene: TRBJ2-1
V gene: TRBV20-1
CDR3 protein: CSRNKDGTNEQFF

CDR3 length: 15
J gene: TRBJ2-3
V gene: TRBV19
CDR3 protein: CASSTRAGGRDTQYF

CDR3 length: 15
J gene: TRBJ2-2
V gene: TRBV6-5
CDR3 protein: CASSYSIGFGGELFF

CDR3 length: 15
J gene: TRBJ1-5
V gene: TRBV6-5
CDR3 protein: CASSYSRGAGQPQHF

CDR3 length: 14
J gene: TRBJ2-4
V gene: TRBV28
CDR3 protein: CASSPGDRKNIQYF

CDR3 length: 13
J gene: TRBJ2-7
V gene: TRBV5-1
CDR3 protein: CASSSLWDSEQYF

CDR3 length: 10
J gene: TRBJ1-2
V gene: TRBV20-1
CDR3 protein: CSAYRDGYTF

CDR3 length: 14
J gene: TRBJ2-1
V gene: TRBV5-1
CDR3 protein: CASSFQPQSNEQFF

CDR3 length: 12
J gene: TRBJ2-3
V gene: TRBV30
CDR3 protein: CAWVGAADTQYF

CDR3 length: 13
J gene: TRBJ1-5
V gene: TRBV19
CDR3 protein: CASTDGSNQPQHF